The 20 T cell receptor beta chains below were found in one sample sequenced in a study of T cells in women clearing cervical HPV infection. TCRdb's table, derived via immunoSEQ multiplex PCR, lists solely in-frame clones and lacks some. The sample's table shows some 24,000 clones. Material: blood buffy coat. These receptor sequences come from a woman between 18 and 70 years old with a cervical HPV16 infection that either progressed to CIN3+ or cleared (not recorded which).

The DNA read from the CDR3 is TGTGCCAGCAGCGAAGGGACAGGGCACTCCTACGAG. It codes for CASSEGTGHSYE. From start to end, the CDR3 is CASSEGTGHSYEQYF. This chain joins TRBV13 and TRBJ2-7; 9 bases agree with TRBD1. The CDR3 extends 3 residues past the end of the read, so its final part is completed from the germline J gene. The CDR3 contains 15 residues. The V segment lost 5 bases and the J segment 0 bases; nucleotides outside the gene matches: 5. The germline CDR1 and CDR2 sequences are PRHDT and FYEKMQ (reference sequence).

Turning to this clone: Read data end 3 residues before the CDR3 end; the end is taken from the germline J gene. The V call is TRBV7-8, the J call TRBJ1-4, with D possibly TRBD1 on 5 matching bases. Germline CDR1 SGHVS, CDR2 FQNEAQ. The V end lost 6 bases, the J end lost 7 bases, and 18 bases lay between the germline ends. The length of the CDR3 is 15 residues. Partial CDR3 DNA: TGTGCCAGCAGAAAAGAGGGGAATCGGGCTGAAAAA. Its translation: CASRKEGNRAEK. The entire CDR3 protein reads CASRKEGNRAEKLFF. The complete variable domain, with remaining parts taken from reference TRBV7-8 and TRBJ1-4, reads GAGVSQSPRYKVAKRGQDVALRCDPISGHVSLFWYQQALGQGPEFLTYFQNEAQLDKSGLPSDRFFAERPEGSVSTLKIQRTQQEDSAVYLCASRKEGNRAEKLFFGSGTQLSVL.

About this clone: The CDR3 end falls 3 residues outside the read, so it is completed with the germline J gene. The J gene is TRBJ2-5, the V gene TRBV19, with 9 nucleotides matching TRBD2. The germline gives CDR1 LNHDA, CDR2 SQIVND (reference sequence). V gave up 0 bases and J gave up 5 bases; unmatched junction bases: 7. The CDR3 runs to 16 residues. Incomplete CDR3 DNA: TGTGCCAGTAGTATAGAAAGTAGCGGGAGAGGGGAGACC. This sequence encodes CASSIESSGRGET. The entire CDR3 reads CASSIESSGRGETQYF.

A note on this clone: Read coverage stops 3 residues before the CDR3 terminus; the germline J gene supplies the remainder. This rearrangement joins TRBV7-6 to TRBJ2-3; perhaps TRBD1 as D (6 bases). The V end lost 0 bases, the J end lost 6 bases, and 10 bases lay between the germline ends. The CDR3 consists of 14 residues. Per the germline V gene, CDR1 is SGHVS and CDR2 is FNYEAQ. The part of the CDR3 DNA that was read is TGTGCCAGCAGCTTAGCCCCAGGGGAGGATACG. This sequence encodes CASSLAPGEDT. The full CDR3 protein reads CASSLAPGEDTQYF.

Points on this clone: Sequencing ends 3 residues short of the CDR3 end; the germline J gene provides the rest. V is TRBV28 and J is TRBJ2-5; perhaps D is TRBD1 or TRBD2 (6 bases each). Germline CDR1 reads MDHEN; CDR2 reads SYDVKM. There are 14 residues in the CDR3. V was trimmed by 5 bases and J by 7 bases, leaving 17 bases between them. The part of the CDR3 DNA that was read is TGTGCCAGCAGTCACCCGAGCAGGGGAGGGACC. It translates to CASSHPSRGGT. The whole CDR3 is CASSHPSRGGTQYF.

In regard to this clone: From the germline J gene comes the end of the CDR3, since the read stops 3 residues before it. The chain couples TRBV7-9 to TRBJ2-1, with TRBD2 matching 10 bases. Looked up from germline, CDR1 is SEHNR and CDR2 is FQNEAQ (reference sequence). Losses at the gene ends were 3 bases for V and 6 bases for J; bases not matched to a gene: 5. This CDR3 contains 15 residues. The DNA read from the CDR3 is TGTGCCAGCAGCTTGATACGGACTAGCGGCAATGAG. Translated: CASSLIRTSGNE. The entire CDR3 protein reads CASSLIRTSGNEQFF.

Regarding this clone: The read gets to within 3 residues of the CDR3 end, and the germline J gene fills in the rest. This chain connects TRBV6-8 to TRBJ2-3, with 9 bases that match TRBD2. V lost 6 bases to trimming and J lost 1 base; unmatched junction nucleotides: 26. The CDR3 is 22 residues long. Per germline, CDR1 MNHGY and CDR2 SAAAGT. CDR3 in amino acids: CASRKSHSGSSCPPFCTDTQYF. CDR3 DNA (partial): TGTGCCAGCAGAAAGAGCCATAGCGGGAGCTCCTGCCCCCCGTTTTGCACAGATACG.

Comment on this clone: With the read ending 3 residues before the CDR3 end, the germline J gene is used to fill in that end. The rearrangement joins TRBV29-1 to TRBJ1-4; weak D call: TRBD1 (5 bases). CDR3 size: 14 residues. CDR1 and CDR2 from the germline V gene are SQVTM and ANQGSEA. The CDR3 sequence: CSVGRNSGANVLFF. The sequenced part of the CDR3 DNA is TGCAGCGTTGGGAGAAACTCTGGGGCCAACGTA.

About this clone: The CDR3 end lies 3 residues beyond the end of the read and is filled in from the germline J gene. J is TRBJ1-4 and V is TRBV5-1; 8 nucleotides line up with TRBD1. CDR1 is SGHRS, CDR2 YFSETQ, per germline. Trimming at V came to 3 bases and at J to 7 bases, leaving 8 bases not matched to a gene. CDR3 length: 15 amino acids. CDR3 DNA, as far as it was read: TGCGCCAGCAGCTCCACAGGGGGGGGAGGTGAAAAA. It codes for CASSSTGGGGEK. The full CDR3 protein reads CASSSTGGGGEKLFF.

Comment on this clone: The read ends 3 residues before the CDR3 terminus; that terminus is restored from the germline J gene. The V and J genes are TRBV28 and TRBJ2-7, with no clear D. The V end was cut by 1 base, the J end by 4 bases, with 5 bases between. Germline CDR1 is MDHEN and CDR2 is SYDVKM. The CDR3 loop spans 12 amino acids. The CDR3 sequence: CASSLSRYEQYF. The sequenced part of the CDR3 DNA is TGTGCCAGCAGTTTATCCCGTTACGAG.

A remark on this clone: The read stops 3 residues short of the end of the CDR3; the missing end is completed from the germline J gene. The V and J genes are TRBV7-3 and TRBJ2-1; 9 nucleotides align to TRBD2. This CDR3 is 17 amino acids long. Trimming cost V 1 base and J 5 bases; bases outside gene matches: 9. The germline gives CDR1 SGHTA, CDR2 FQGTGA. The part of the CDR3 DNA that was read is TGTGCCAGCAGCTTAAGTCCGGCTAGCGGGAAGAACAATGAG. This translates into CASSLSPASGKNNE. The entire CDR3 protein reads CASSLSPASGKNNEQFF.

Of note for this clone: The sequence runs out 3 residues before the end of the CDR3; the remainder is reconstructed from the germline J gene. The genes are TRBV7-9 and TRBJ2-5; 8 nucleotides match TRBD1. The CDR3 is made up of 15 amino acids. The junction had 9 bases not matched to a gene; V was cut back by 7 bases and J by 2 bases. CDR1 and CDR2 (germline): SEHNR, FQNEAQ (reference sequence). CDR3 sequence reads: CASTLKQGDQETQYF. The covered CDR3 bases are TGTGCCAGCACCTTGAAACAGGGGGATCAAGAGACC.

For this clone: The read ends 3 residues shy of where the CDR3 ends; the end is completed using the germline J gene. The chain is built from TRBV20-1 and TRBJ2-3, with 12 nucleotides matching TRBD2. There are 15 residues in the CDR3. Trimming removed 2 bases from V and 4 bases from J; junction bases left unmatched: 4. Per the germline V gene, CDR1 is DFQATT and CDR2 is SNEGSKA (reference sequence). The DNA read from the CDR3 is TGCAGTGCTAGAAACGGACTAGCGGGATCAGATACG. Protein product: CSARNGLAGSDT. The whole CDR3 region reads CSARNGLAGSDTQYF.

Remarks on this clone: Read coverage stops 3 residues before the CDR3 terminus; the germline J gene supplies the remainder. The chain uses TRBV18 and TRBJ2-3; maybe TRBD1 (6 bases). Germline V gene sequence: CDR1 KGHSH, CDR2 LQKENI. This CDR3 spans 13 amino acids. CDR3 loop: CASSPSGEETQYF. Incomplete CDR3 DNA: TGTGCCAGCTCACCATCAGGGGAAGAGACG. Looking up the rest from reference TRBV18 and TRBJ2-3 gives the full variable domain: NAGVMQNPRHLVRRRGQEARLRCSPMKGHSHVYWYRQLPEEGLKFMVYLQKENIIDESGMPKERFSAEFPKEGPSILRIQQVVRGDSAAYFCASSPSGEETQYFGPGTRLTVL.

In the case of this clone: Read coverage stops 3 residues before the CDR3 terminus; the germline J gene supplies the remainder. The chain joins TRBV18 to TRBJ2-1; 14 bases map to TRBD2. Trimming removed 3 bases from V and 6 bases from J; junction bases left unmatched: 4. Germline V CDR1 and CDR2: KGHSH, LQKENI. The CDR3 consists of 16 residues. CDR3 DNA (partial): TGTGCCAGCTCACCCGGGACTAGCGGGAGAGGCAATGAG. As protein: CASSPGTSGRGNE. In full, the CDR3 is CASSPGTSGRGNEQFF.

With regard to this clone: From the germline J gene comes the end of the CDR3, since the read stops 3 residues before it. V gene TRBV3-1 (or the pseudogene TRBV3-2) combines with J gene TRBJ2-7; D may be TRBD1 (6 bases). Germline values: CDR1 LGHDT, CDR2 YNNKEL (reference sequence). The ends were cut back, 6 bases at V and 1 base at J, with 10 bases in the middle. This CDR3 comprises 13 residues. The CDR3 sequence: CASRQGFSYEQYF. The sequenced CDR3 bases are TGTGCCAGCAGACAGGGATTTTCCTACGAG.

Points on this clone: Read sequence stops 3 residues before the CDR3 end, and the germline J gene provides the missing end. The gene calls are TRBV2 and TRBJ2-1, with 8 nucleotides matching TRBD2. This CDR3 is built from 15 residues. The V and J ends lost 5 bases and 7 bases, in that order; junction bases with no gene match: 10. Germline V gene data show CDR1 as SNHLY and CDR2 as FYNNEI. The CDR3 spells CASSKREIGTNEQFF. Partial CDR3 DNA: TGTGCCAGCAGTAAGCGGGAGATAGGGACTAATGAG. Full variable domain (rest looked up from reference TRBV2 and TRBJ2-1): EPEVTQTPSHQVTQMGQEVILRCVPISNHLYFYWYRQILGQKVEFLVSFYNNEISEKSEIFDDQFSVERPDGSNFTLKIRSTKLEDSAMYFCASSKREIGTNEQFFGPGTRLTVL.

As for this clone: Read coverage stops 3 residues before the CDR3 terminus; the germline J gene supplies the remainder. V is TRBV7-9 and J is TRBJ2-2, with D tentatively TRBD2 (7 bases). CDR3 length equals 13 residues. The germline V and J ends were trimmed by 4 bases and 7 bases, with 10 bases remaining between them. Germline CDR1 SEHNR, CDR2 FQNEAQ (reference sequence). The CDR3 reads CASSSGGGGELFF. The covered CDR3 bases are TGTGCCAGCAGCTCGGGGGGCGGCGGGGAG.

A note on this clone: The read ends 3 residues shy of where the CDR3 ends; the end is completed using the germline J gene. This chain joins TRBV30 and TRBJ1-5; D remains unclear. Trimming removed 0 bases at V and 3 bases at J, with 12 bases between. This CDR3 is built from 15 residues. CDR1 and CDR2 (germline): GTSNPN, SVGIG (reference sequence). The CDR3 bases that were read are TGTGCCTGGAGTGTAGCGTACTCGGTCAATCAGCCC. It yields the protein CAWSVAYSVNQP. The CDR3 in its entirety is CAWSVAYSVNQPQHF.

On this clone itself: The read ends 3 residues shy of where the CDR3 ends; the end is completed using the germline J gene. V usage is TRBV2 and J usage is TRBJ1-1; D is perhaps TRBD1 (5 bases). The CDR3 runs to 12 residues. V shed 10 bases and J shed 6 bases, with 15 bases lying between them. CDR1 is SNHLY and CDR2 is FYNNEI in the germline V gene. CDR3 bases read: TGTGCCATCTCATTAGGGGTAGCTGAA. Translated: CAISLGVAE. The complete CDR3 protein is CAISLGVAEAFF. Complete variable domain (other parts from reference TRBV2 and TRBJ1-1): EPEVTQTPSHQVTQMGQEVILRCVPISNHLYFYWYRQILGQKVEFLVSFYNNEISEKSEIFDDQFSVERPDGSNFTLKIRSTKLEDSAMYFCAISLGVAEAFFGQGTRLTVV.